The 13 T cell receptor beta chains below were found in one sample sequenced in a study of tumor-infiltrating lymphocytes in primary liver carcinoma. Total RNA and DNA came together from 20-30 mg of bulk tissue without cell sorting. Researchers generated TCR beta cDNA from around 0.55 ug of total RNA, relying on a constant-region primer. Libraries for TCR beta were built through three nested multiplex PCR rounds, which together made up a slightly modified ARM-PCR procedure. Researchers ran the first two PCR rounds for roughly 11 cycles each with TRBV1-TRBV30 forward primers and a C-beta reverse primer. TCRdb reanalysed the multiplex PCR reads using MiXCR and keeps one entry per CDR3 protein. Among approximately 110,000 distinct CDR3 sequences listed, 50% to 65% were seen once. The sample was liver tumor tissue from sampling region 1. Subset defined: tumor region T1, superior pole. The receptor source for this set is a woman aged 60 to 75 with primary liver carcinoma and hepatitis B virus infection.

About this clonotype: A read error is possible here, since a much larger clone lies one base away. The genes are TRBV29-1 and TRBJ2-3, with D possibly matching TRBD2 (6 bases). The CDR3 covers 14 residues. Germline V CDR1 and CDR2: SQVTM, ANQGSEA. V was trimmed by 4 bases and J by 4 bases, leaving 15 bases between them. DNA of the CDR3: TGCAGCGTTGGGACGTCGGGGGTACCAGATACGCAGTATTTT. Translation gives CSVGTSGVPDTQYF.

This clonotype was observed a single time. The junction and the germline gene differ at one end; a read error may be behind it. This chain connects TRBV11-2 to TRBJ2-2, with TRBD1 matching 9 bases. This CDR3 has 15 residues. CDR1 SGHAT and CDR2 FQNNGV come from the germline V gene. The CDR3 region is CARSLRTGDTGELYF. CDR3 bases: TGTGCCAGGAGCCTGAGGACAGGGGACACCGGGGAGCTGTATTTT.

This clonotype was seen only a few times. A read error may produce the germline difference seen at one junction end. The J gene is TRBJ1-4, the V gene TRBV7-9, with 8 bases lining up with TRBD1. CDR3 length: 15 amino acids. CDR1 and CDR2 (germline): SEHNR, FQNEAQ (reference sequence). The CDR3 reads CDSGGQGAQYEKLFF. DNA for the CDR3: TGTGACAGCGGCGGGCAGGGGGCGCAGTATGAAAAACTGTTTTTT.

The table lists this clonotype with many counts. The chain uses TRBV10-2 and TRBJ2-1; maybe TRBD2 (6 bases). Germline CDR1 is WSHSY and CDR2 is SAAADI. The CDR3 loop spans 13 amino acids. V was cut by 6 bases and J by 5 bases, with 11 bases left in between. The CDR3 region is CASSRTTHNEQFF. CDR3 sequence (DNA): TGCGCCAGCAGCCGGACTACCCACAATGAGCAGTTCTTC.

A remark on this clonotype: Compared with germline, one end of the junction differs, possibly owing to a read error. The rearrangement uses TRBV12-3 or TRBV12-4 and TRBJ1-1; TRBD1 matches at 7 bases. The CDR3 has 12 amino acids. In DNA form, the CDR3 reads TGCGCCAGCCGCCGGGGCCTCAGGGGGGCTTTCTTT. This translates into CASRRGLRGAFF.

This clonotype was counted a few times. This may be a read error: a much more frequent sequence differs by one nucleotide. The gene calls are TRBV12-3 or TRBV12-4 and TRBJ1-1; perhaps TRBD1 as D (5 bases). This CDR3 is built from 12 residues. The CDR3 region has the DNA TGTGCCAGCAGTTGGGGCGGCACTGGAGCTTTCTTT. Its protein product is CASSWGGTGAFF.

Concerning this clonotype: This may come from a read error, since a much larger clone is one base off. The chain is built from TRBV29-1 and TRBJ2-5; 10 bases are a match to TRBD1. The CDR3 loop spans 11 amino acids. Per germline, CDR1 SQVTM and CDR2 ANQGSEA. The CDR3 DNA reads as TGCAGCGGCGGGACAGGGGAGACCCAGCACTTC. Amino acid sequence: CSGGTGETQHF.

The sample holds many counts of this clonotype. The rearrangement uses TRBV6-5 and TRBJ2-5, with 11 nucleotides matching TRBD1. Germline assignment: CDR1 MNHEY and CDR2 SVGAGI. J lost 5 bases, V lost 5 bases, and 7 bases had no gene match. The CDR3 is 15 residues long. The CDR3 nucleotides are TGTGCCAGCAGTGACCGGACAGGGGGCCGGGAGACCCAGTACTTC. Its translation is CASSDRTGGRETQYF.

The chain carries TRBV29-1 and TRBJ2-1; D is ambiguous. CDR3 length: 12 residues. The germline V and J ends were trimmed by 4 bases and 6 bases, with 10 bases remaining between them. CDR1 and CDR2 from the germline V gene are SQVTM and ANQGSEA. CDR3 nucleotide sequence: TGCAGCGTTGGGCTCCGAGGCAATGAGCAGTTCTTC. Residues: CSVGLRGNEQFF.

Of note for this clonotype: This may be a read error: a much more frequent sequence differs by one nucleotide. The chain joins TRBV10-3 to TRBJ1-5, with D maybe TRBD1 (6 bases). V lost 6 bases and J 0 bases, leaving 12 bases between the germline ends. The germline V gene encodes CDR1 ENHRY and CDR2 SYGVKD. The CDR3 contains 15 residues. CDR3 sequence reads: CAIRDTGNSNQPQHF. The CDR3 bases are TGTGCCATCAGGGACACAGGGAATAGCAATCAGCCCCAGCATTTT.

This clonotype was counted many times. The rearrangement joins TRBV28 to TRBJ1-5; D is unresolved. Per the germline V gene, CDR1 is MDHEN and CDR2 is SYDVKM. The V gene lost 3 bases and the J gene lost 3 bases, with 9 bases spanning the gap. This CDR3 contains 14 residues. The DNA for the CDR3 is TGTGCCAGCAGTTTCGGCAGTATCAATCAGCCCCAGCATTTT. Its protein product is CASSFGSINQPQHF.

The chain employs TRBV28 and TRBJ2-5, with a weak D call TRBD2 (5 bases). CDR3 length: 16 amino acids. Looked up from germline, CDR1 is MDHEN and CDR2 is SYDVKM. V gave up 1 base and J gave up 9 bases, with 21 bases separating them. In DNA form, the CDR3 reads TGTGCCAGCAGTTTATATGGCGGACCGTCATCCGGGGCCCAGTACTTC. Amino acids: CASSLYGGPSSGAQYF. Complete variable domain (other parts from reference TRBV28 and TRBJ2-5): DVKVTQSSRYLVKRTGEKVFLECVQDMDHENMFWYRQDPGLGLRLIYFSYDVKMKEKGDIPEGYSVSREKKERFSLILESASTNQTSMYLCASSLYGGPSSGAQYFGPGTRLLVL.

A single count supports this clonotype. A read error may explain this, as a much larger clone is one base away. The chain carries TRBV29-1 and TRBJ2-7; D possibly uses TRBD1 or TRBD2 (5 bases each). Germline loops: CDR1 SQVTM, CDR2 ANQGSEA. V was cut by 8 bases and J by 0 bases, with 14 bases left in between. The CDR3 runs to 13 residues. CDR3 sequence reads: CSSTGPFSYEQYF. CDR3 sequence (DNA): TGCAGCTCCACGGGACCCTTCTCCTACGAGCAGTACTTC.